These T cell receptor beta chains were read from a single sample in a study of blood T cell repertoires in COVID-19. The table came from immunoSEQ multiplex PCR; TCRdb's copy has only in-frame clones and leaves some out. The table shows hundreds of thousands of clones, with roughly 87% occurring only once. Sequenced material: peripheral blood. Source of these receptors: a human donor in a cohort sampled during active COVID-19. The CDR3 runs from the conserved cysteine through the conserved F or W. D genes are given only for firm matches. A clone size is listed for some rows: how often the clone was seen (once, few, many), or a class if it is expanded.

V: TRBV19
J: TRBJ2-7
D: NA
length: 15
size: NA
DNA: TGTGCCAGTAGTATCTCGGGAACCAGCTCCTACGAGCAGTACTTC
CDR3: CASSISGTSSYEQYF

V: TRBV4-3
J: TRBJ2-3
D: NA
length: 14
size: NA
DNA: TGCGCCAACCACGTGAGACTAGATCTGGGTACGCAGTATTTT
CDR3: CANHVRLDLGTQYF

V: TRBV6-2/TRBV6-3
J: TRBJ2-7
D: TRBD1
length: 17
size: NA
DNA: TGTGCCAGCAGCCTCGGGACAGGTTACCCGAGGGGCTACGAGCAGTACTTC
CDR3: CASSLGTGYPRGYEQYF

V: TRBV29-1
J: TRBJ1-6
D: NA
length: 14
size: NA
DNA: TGCAGCGTTTTATCCGGACAGCCGAATTCACCCCTCCACTTT
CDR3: CSVLSGQPNSPLHF

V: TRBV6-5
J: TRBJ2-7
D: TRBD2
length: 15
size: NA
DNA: TGTGCCAGCAGTTCCGGGGTAGCGGGACTCTACGAGCAGTACTTC
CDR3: CASSSGVAGLYEQYF

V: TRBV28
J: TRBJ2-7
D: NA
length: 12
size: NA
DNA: TGTGCCAGCAACCGGGGCTCCTACGAGCAGTACTTC
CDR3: CASNRGSYEQYF

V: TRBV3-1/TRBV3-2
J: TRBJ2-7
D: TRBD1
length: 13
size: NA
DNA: TGTGCCAGCAGACGCGACAGGGATTACGAGCAGTACTTC
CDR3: CASRRDRDYEQYF

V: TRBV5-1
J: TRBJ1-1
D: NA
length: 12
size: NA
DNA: TGCGCCAGCAGCCAGGAGAACACTGAAGCTTTCTTT
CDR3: CASSQENTEAFF

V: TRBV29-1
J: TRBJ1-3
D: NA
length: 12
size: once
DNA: TGCAGCGCCGGACCTCCCGGGGAATCCATATATTTT
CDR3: CSAGPPGESIYF

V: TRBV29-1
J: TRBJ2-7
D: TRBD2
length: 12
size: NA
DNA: TGCAGCGTTGAAATGGGCGGGGGATCGCAGTACTTC
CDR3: CSVEMGGGSQYF

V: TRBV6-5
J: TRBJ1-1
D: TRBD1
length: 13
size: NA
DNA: TGTGCCAGCAGGCCGACAGGGCGCACTGAAGCTTTCTTT
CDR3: CASRPTGRTEAFF

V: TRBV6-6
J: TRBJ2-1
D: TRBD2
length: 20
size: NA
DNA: TGTGCCAGCAGCTTCTTCCTCACCTCATCGACTAGCGGGAGAGTGAATGAGCAGTTCTTC
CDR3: CASSFFLTSSTSGRVNEQFF

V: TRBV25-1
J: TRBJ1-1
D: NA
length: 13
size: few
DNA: TGTGCCAGCAGGACGACAGTGAACACTGAAGCTTTCTTT
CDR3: CASRTTVNTEAFF

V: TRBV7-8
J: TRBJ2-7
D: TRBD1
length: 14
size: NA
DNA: TGTGCCAGCAGCTTAGTTCAGGGGGCCTACGAGCAGTACTTC
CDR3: CASSLVQGAYEQYF

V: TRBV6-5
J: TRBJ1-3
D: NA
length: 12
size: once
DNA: TGTGCCAGCAGTTCCAGGACAGCCACCATATATTTT
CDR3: CASSSRTATIYF

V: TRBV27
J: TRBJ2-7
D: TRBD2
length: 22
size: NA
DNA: TGTGCCAGCACCCTTTCCTTGCCCCCACCCGGACTAGCGGGAATCAATCCCTACGAGCAGTACTTC
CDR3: CASTLSLPPPGLAGINPYEQYF

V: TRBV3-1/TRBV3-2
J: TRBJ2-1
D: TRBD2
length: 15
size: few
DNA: TGTGCCAGCAGCAACTACGGACTAGCGGGAGTTGAGCAGTTCTTC
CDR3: CASSNYGLAGVEQFF

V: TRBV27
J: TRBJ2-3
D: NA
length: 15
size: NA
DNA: TGTGCCAGCAGTTTGGGTCTAGCCGTTACAGATACGCAGTATTTT
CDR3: CASSLGLAVTDTQYF

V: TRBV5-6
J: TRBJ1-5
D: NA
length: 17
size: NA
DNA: TGTGCCAGCAGCGTGGGCCCTGGGTGGGCAAGCAATCAGCCCCAGCATTTT
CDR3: CASSVGPGWASNQPQHF

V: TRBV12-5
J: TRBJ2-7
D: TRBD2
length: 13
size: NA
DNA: TGTGCTAGTGGTAGGACTAGCGGGTACGAGCAGTACTTC
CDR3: CASGRTSGYEQYF

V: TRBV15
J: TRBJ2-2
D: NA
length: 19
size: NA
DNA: TGTGCCACCAGCCCCTCCCGGGACTCCTCAGTTGCGAACACCGGGGAGCTGTTTTTT
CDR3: CATSPSRDSSVANTGELFF

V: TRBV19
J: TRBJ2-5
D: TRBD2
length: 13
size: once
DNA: TGTGCCAGTAGTGGGGGACTAGGGGGGACCCAGTACTTC
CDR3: CASSGGLGGTQYF

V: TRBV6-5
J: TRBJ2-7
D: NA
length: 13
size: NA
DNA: TGTGCCAGCAAAGGGGCCGCCTCCTACGAGCAGTACTTC
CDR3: CASKGAASYEQYF

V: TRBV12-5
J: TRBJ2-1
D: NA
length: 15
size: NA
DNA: TGTGCTAGTTCGCAGCGGATACTTTCCTACAATGAGCAGTTCTTC
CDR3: CASSQRILSYNEQFF

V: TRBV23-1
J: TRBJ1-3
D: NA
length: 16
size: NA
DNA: TGCGCCAGCAGTCATCCACAGGACAGCCGGGGAAACACCATATATTTT
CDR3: CASSHPQDSRGNTIYF

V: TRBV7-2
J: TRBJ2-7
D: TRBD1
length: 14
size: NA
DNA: TGTGCCAGCAGCTCCCTGGGACAGGGCTACGAGCAGTACTTC
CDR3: CASSSLGQGYEQYF

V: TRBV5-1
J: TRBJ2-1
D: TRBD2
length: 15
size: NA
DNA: TGCGCCAGCAGCCCGGGACTAGGGGGAGGGGATGAGCAGTTCTTC
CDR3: CASSPGLGGGDEQFF

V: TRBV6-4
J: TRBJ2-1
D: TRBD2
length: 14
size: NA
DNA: TGTGCCAGCAGCAGGACTAGCGAGGACAATGAGCAGTTCTTC
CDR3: CASSRTSEDNEQFF

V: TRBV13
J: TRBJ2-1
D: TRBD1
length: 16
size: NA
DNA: TGTGCCAGCAGCTATTCCGGGACAGGAAACCGTAATGAGCAGTTCTTC
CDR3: CASSYSGTGNRNEQFF

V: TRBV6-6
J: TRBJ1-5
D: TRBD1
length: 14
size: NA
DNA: TGTGCCAGCAGCCGCACAGGGGACAATCAGCCCCAGCATTTT
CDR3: CASSRTGDNQPQHF

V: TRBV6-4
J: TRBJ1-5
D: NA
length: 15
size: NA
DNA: TGTGCCAGCAGCCCCCGGGCAGGCCGAGGGCAGCCCCAGCATTTT
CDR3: CASSPRAGRGQPQHF

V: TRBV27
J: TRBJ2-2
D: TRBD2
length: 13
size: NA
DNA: TGTGCCAGCGGATCGGGGGGGACCGGGGAGCTGTTTTTT
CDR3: CASGSGGTGELFF

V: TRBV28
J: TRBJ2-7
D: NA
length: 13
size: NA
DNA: TGTGCCAGCACTCTACCTGGGCTCTACGAGCAGTACTTC
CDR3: CASTLPGLYEQYF

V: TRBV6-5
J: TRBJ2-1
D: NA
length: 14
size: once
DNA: TGTGCCAGCAGGGAGGGGACTTCCCTCGATGAGCAGTTCTTC
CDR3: CASREGTSLDEQFF

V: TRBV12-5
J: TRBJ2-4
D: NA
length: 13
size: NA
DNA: TGTGCTAGTGGATCCTCGGGGATCGGCATTCAGTACTTC
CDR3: CASGSSGIGIQYF

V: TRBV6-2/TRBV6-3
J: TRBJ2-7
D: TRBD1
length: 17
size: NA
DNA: TGTGCCAGCAGTCGCGACAGGGGCGCCTCCTTTTTCTACGAGCAGTACTTC
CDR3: CASSRDRGASFFYEQYF

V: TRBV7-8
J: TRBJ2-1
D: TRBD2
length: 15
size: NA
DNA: TGTGCCAGCAGCTATCGACTAGCGGGAAACAATGAGCAGTTCTTC
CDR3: CASSYRLAGNNEQFF

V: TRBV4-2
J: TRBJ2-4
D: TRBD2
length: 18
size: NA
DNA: TGTGCCAGCAGCCGGGGGACTAGCGGGTCCTTAGCCAAAAACATTCAGTACTTC
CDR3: CASSRGTSGSLAKNIQYF

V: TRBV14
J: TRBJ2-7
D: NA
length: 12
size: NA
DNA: TGTGCCAGCAGCCAATTCGGGGGCGAGCAGTACTTC
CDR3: CASSQFGGEQYF

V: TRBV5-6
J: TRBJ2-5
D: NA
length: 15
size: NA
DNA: TGTGCCAGCAGCTTGCAGGGACTCCCGGTAGGGACCCAGTACTTC
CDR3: CASSLQGLPVGTQYF

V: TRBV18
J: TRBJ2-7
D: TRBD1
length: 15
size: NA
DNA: TGTGCCAGCTCACCAGGGACAGGGGGCACCTACGAGCAGTACTTC
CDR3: CASSPGTGGTYEQYF

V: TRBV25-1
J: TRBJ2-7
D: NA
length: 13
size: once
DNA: TGTGCCAGCAGTATGGGGCAGGGAGGCGAGCAGTACTTC
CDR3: CASSMGQGGEQYF

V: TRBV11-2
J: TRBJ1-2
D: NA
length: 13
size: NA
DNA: TGTGCCAGCAGCTTAGGACAGGCTTATGGCTACACCTTC
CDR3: CASSLGQAYGYTF

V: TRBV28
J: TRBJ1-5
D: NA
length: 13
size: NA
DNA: TGTGCCAGCAGTTTGGGCTCTTATCAGCCCCAGCATTTT
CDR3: CASSLGSYQPQHF

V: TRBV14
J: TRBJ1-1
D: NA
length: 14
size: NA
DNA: TGTGCCAGCAGCCAAGAGGGGACCCGGGGGGAGTTTTTCTTT
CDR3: CASSQEGTRGEFFF

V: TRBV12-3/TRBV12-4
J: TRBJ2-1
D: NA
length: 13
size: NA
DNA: TGTGCCAGCAGCCGTAGTAGCTACAATGAGCAGTTCTTC
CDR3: CASSRSSYNEQFF

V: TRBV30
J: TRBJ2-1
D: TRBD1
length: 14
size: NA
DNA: TGTGCCTGGGAGACAGGGTTCTCCTACAATGAGCAGTTCTTC
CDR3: CAWETGFSYNEQFF

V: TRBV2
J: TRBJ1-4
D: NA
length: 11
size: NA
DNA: TGTGCCAGCAGGGAGGGTGAAAAACTGTTTTTT
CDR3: CASREGEKLFF

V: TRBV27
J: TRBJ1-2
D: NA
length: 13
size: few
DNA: TGTGCCAGCAGACTAACAGGGAACTATGGCTACACCTTC
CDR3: CASRLTGNYGYTF

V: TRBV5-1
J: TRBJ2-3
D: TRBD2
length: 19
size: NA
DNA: TGCGCCAGCAGCTTGGGACTAGCGGGAGTCGGGGGGCCCACAGATACGCAGTATTTT
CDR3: CASSLGLAGVGGPTDTQYF

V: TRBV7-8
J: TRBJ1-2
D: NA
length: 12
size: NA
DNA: TGTGCCAGCAGCTTAGGAAGCGGGGGCTACACCTTC
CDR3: CASSLGSGGYTF

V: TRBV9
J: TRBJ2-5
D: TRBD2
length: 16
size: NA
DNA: TGTGCCAGCAGCGTAGGACTAGCGGGATACCAAGAGACCCAGTACTTC
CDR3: CASSVGLAGYQETQYF

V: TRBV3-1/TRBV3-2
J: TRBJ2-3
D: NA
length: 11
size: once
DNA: TGTGCCAGCAGCGCGGGCCCTACGCAGTATTTT
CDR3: CASSAGPTQYF

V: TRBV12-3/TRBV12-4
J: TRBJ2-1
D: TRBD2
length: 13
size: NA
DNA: TGTGCCAGCCGTGCGGGAGGCCGCGGGGAGCAGTTCTTC
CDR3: CASRAGGRGEQFF

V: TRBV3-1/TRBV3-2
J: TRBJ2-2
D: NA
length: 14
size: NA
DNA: TGTGCCAGCAGCCAAGAAGCGGTTACCGGGGAGCTGTTTTTT
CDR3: CASSQEAVTGELFF